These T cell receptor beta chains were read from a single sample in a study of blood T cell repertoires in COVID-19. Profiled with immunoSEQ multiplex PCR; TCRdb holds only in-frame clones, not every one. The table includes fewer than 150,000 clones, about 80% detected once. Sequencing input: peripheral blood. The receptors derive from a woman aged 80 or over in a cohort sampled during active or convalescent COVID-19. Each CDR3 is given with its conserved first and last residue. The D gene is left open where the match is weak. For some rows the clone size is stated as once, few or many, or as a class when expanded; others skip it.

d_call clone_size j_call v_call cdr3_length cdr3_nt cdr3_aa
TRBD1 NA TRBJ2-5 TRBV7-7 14 TGTGCCAGCAGCTCACCGGGACAGGTGGAGACCCAGTACTTC CASSSPGQVETQYF
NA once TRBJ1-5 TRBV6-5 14 TGTGCCAGCAGCGACTGGAGGGGATATCAGCCCCAGCATTTT CASSDWRGYQPQHF
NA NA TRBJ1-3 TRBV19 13 TGTGCCAGTAGTCCCCAGGGAGGAAACACCATATATTTT CASSPQGGNTIYF
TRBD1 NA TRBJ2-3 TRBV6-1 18 TGTGCCAGCAGTGCCGACAGGGGGCCACCTATTGTTGCAGATACGCAGTATTTT CASSADRGPPIVADTQYF
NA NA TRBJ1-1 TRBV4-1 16 TGCGCCAGCAGCCAGGGGGAGGGGGGCTCCAACACTGAAGCTTTCTTT CASSQGEGGSNTEAFF
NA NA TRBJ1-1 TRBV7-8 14 TGTGCCAGCAGTCAGGGCAGGGAAAACACTGAAGCTTTCTTT CASSQGRENTEAFF
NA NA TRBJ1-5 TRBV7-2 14 TGTGCCAGCAGCTTAGTCAGGGGTGGTCAGCCCCAGCATTTT CASSLVRGGQPQHF
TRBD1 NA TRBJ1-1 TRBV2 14 TGTGCCAGCCTGGGACAGGGATTGGGCACTGAAGCTTTCTTT CASLGQGLGTEAFF
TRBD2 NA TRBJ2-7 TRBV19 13 TGTGCCAGTAGAGGACTAGTAACCAACGAGCAGTACTTC CASRGLVTNEQYF
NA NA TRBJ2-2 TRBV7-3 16 TGTGCCAGCAGCTTAAATTCTGGGCCCAACACCGGGGAGCTGTTTTTT CASSLNSGPNTGELFF
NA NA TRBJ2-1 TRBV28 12 TGTGCCAGCAGCCTGAGGGTGCGGGAGCAGTTCTTC CASSLRVREQFF
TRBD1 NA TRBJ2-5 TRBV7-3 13 TGTGCCAGCAGCTCGACAGGGGAAGAGACCCAGTACTTC CASSSTGEETQYF
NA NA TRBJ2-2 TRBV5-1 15 TGCGCCAGCAGCTTGGGAGGGCGGTGGACCGGGGAGCTGTTTTTT CASSLGGRWTGELFF
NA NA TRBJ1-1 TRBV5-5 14 TGTGCCAGCAGCTTGGGCAGGGAGGGTTACAGGGCTTTCTTT CASSLGREGYRAFF
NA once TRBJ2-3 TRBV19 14 TGTGCCAGTAGTTTTAGCAGCTCCACAGATACGCAGTATTTT CASSFSSSTDTQYF
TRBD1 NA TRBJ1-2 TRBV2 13 TGTGCCAGCAGTGAGGGACAGGGTTATGGCTACACCTTC CASSEGQGYGYTF
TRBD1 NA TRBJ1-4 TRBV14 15 TGTGCCAGCAGCTCACGACAGGGAGATAATGAAAAACTGTTTTTT CASSSRQGDNEKLFF
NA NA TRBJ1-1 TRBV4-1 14 TGCGCCAGCAGCCAAGTCCCCGGGGGGACTGAAGCTTTCTTT CASSQVPGGTEAFF
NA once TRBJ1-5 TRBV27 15 TGTGCCAGCAGTTTATCGGCAGGGATCAATCAGCCCCAGCATTTT CASSLSAGINQPQHF
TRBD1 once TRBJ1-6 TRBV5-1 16 TGCGCCAGCAGAATGATGGCCTCAGGGGGCAATTCACCCCTCCACTTT CASRMMASGGNSPLHF
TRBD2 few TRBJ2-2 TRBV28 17 TGTGCCAGCAGAGAGACTAGCGGGGGGGAGAACACCGGGGAGCTGTTTTTT CASRETSGGENTGELFF
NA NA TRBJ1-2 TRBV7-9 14 TGTGCCAGCAGCTTAGAGAGGTTTAACTATGGCTACACCTTC CASSLERFNYGYTF
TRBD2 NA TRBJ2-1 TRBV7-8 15 TGTGCCAGCAGAAAACTAGCGGGGGGGATCGATGAGCAGTTCTTC CASRKLAGGIDEQFF
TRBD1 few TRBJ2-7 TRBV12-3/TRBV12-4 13 TGTGCCAGCACCGGGACAGGGGGCTACGAGCAGTACTTC CASTGTGGYEQYF
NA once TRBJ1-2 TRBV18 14 TGTGCCAGCTCACCAGACCGACAATCTTATGGCTACACCTTC CASSPDRQSYGYTF
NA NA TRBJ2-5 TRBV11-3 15 TGTGCCAGCAGCTTAGGGGTCAGGCCGGGGGAGACCCAGTACTTC CASSLGVRPGETQYF
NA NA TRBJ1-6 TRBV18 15 TGTGCCAGCTCACTACAACAGCTGTATAATTCACCCCTCCACTTT CASSLQQLYNSPLHF
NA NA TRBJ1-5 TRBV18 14 TGTGCCAGCTCACCATTCGGTAGCAATCAGCCCCAGCATTTT CASSPFGSNQPQHF
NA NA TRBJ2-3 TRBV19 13 TGTGCCAGAACCCCGACTGGCACAGATACGCAGTATTTT CARTPTGTDTQYF
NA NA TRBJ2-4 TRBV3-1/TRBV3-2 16 TGTGCCAGCAGCCAATACAGGACTTCCCTGAGCGGGATTCAGTACTTC CASSQYRTSLSGIQYF
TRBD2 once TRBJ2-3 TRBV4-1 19 TGCGCCAGCAGCCATGCCCTAGTAGCGGGGCAGTGGGGAACAGATACGCAGTATTTT CASSHALVAGQWGTDTQYF
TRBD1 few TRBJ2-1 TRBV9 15 TGTGCCAGCAGCGCGGGACAGGGCTCCTACAATGAGCAGTTCTTC CASSAGQGSYNEQFF
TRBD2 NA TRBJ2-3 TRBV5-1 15 TGCGCCAGCAGCTCTACTAGCGGTTTCACAGATACGCAGTATTTT CASSSTSGFTDTQYF
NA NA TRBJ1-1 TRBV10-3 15 TGTGCCATCAGTGAAGGAAGGGTAAGGGGCACTGAAGCTTTCTTT CAISEGRVRGTEAFF
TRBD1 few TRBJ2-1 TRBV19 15 TGTGCCAGTAGTATAACCGGACAGGCCCGCAATGAGCAGTTCTTC CASSITGQARNEQFF
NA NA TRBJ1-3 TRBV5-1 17 TGCGCCAGCAACATACAGGGCCAATCTCCCTCTGGAAACACCATATATTTT CASNIQGQSPSGNTIYF
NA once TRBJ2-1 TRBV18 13 TGTGCCAGCTCACCAGCGGGGCGGAATGAGCAGTTCTTC CASSPAGRNEQFF
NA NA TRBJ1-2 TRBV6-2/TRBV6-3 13 TGTGCCAGCAGTTTCGTCACAGGATTGCGCTACACCTTC CASSFVTGLRYTF
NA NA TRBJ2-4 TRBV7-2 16 TGTGCCAGCAGCGCCGCGGCAGGGGGAGGCAAAAACATTCAGTACTTC CASSAAAGGGKNIQYF
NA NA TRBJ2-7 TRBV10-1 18 TGCGCCAGCAGTGAATCCGAGCTAGCATTCTCGAGCTCCTACGAGCAGTACTTC CASSESELAFSSSYEQYF
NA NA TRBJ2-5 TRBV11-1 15 TGTGCCAGCAGCTTAGCAGAGACAGCCTTTGGGACCCAGTACTTC CASSLAETAFGTQYF
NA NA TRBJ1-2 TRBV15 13 TGTGCCACCAGCCCCAGGGGAATCTATGGCTACACCTTC CATSPRGIYGYTF
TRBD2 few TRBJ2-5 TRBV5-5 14 TGTGCCAGCAGCCTAGCGGGGGCGGACCAGACCCAGTACTTC CASSLAGADQTQYF
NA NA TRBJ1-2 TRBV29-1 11 TGCAGCGTTGAAAGGGGGACTACTTACACCTTC CSVERGTTYTF
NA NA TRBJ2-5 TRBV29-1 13 TGCAGCGTTGAGACAGATCCCCAAGAGACCCAGTACTTC CSVETDPQETQYF
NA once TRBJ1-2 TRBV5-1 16 TGCGCCAGCAGCCCGGCCGCGGGACGGCTAGGGGATGGCTACACCTTC CASSPAAGRLGDGYTF
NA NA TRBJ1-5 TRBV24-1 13 TGTGCCACCAGCCTACCGGGGAATCAGCCCCAGCATTTT CATSLPGNQPQHF
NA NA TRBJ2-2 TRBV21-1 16 TGTGCCAGCACAATTTCGGGGGTTCCTAACACCGGGGAGCTGTTTTTT CASTISGVPNTGELFF
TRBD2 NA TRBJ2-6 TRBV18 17 TGTGCCAGCTCACCCTCGACGGGAGGCTCTGGGGCCAACGTCCTGACTTTC CASSPSTGGSGANVLTF
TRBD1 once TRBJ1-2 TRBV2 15 TGTGCCAGCAGTGAGGACAGGGGCGGCAGCTATGGCTACACCTTC CASSEDRGGSYGYTF
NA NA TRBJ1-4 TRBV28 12 TGTGCCAGCAGTTTGTTAGATGAAAAACTGTTTTTT CASSLLDEKLFF
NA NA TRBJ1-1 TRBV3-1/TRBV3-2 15 TGTGCCAGCAGCCAAGAAGGGGAAGGGATTAATCAAGCTTTCTTT CASSQEGEGINQAFF